This is a list of T cell receptor beta chains from one sample in a study of radiotherapy plus CTLA-4 blockade in lung cancer. Using immunoSEQ multiplex PCR, the repertoire was profiled, and TCRdb retains in-frame clones only, with some absent. The data hold about 49,000 clones, with around 84% observed a single time. Sample: peripheral blood, taken from a patient treated with radiotherapy plus ipilimumab. These receptors came from a human donor with non-small cell lung cancer whose response to radiotherapy plus ipilimumab could not be evaluated. CDR3s include the opening cysteine and the closing phenylalanine or tryptophan. Fields, in order: D gene, J gene, V gene, clone size, CDR3 DNA, CDR3 protein. A D gene is named only where the DNA matches it firmly. Size values are once, few and many counts, or a class for expanded clones, and some rows have none.

D gene: TRBD2; J gene: TRBJ2-1; V gene: TRBV29-1; clone size: -; CDR3 DNA: TGCAGCGCTACCTCTCTAGTCGTAGCGGGGAGCTCCTACAATGAGCAGTTCTTC; CDR3 protein: CSATSLVVAGSSYNEQFF
D gene: TRBD1; J gene: TRBJ1-2; V gene: TRBV4-3; clone size: -; CDR3 DNA: TGCGCCAGCAGCTTAGGAGGGGGCGCCGGTAACTATGGCTACACCTTC; CDR3 protein: CASSLGGGAGNYGYTF
D gene: TRBD2; J gene: TRBJ2-7; V gene: TRBV27; clone size: -; CDR3 DNA: TGTGCCAGCAGTCCTAGCGGGAGCTACGAGCAGTACTTC; CDR3 protein: CASSPSGSYEQYF
D gene: -; J gene: TRBJ2-7; V gene: TRBV4-3; clone size: -; CDR3 DNA: TGCGCCAGCAGCCAAGATCGCCTAGCGTGGAACGAGCAGTACTTC; CDR3 protein: CASSQDRLAWNEQYF
D gene: TRBD1; J gene: TRBJ2-5; V gene: TRBV9; clone size: -; CDR3 DNA: TGTGCCAGCAGCGTAGGACAGGGGGCTGCGCATGTCCAGTACTTC; CDR3 protein: CASSVGQGAAHVQYF
D gene: TRBD1; J gene: TRBJ1-3; V gene: TRBV19; clone size: few; CDR3 DNA: TGTGCCAGTATCGACAGGGGGCTTGGAAACACCATATATTTT; CDR3 protein: CASIDRGLGNTIYF
D gene: TRBD1; J gene: TRBJ2-3; V gene: TRBV5-4; clone size: -; CDR3 DNA: TGTGCCAGCAGGCGTGGTCTTGGACAGGGAGGAGATACGCAGTATTTT; CDR3 protein: CASRRGLGQGGDTQYF
D gene: TRBD1; J gene: TRBJ1-2; V gene: TRBV6-5; clone size: -; CDR3 DNA: TGTGCCAGCAGTTACTCCTTGACAGGGGGAGAGGAAGGCTACACCTTC; CDR3 protein: CASSYSLTGGEEGYTF
D gene: TRBD1; J gene: TRBJ2-7; V gene: TRBV7-2; clone size: -; CDR3 DNA: TGTGCCAGCAGCTTACAGGACAGGGGGTACGAGCAGTACTTC; CDR3 protein: CASSLQDRGYEQYF
D gene: -; J gene: TRBJ1-2; V gene: TRBV7-2; clone size: -; CDR3 DNA: TGTGCCAGCAGCTTAGGGCAGGGCGGCAACTATGGCTACACCTTC; CDR3 protein: CASSLGQGGNYGYTF
D gene: -; J gene: TRBJ1-1; V gene: TRBV18; clone size: -; CDR3 DNA: TGTGCCAGCTCACCAACAGAGAACACTGAAGCTTTCTTT; CDR3 protein: CASSPTENTEAFF
D gene: TRBD1; J gene: TRBJ2-1; V gene: TRBV28; clone size: -; CDR3 DNA: TGTGCCAGCAGTTTCAGGGGGTCGTACAATGAGCAGTTCTTC; CDR3 protein: CASSFRGSYNEQFF
D gene: -; J gene: TRBJ1-5; V gene: TRBV7-9; clone size: -; CDR3 DNA: TGTGCCAGCAGCTTAGCGGCCGATCAGCCCCAGCATTTT; CDR3 protein: CASSLAADQPQHF
D gene: -; J gene: TRBJ2-1; V gene: TRBV7-3; clone size: -; CDR3 DNA: TGTGCCAGCAGCTTCACAGGGAGCTCCTACAATGAGCAGTTCTTC; CDR3 protein: CASSFTGSSYNEQFF